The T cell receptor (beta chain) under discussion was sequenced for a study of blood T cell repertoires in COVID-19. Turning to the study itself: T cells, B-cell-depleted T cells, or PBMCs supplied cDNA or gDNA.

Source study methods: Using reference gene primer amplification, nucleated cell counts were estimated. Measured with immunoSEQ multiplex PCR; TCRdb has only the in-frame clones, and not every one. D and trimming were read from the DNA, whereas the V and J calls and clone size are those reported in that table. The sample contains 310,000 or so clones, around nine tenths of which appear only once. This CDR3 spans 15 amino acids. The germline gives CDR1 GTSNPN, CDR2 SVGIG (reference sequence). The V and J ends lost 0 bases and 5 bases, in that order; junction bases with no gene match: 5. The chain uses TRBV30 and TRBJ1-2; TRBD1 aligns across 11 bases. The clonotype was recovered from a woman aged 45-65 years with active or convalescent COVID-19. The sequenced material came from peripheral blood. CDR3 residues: CAWSVGTGGKYGYTF. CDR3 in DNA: TGTGCCTGGAGTGTAGGGACAGGGGGAAAATATGGCTACACCTTC.